This T cell receptor (beta chain) was found in a study of preoperative IRX-2 immunotherapy in early breast cancer. The assay was immunoSEQ multiplex PCR, and TCRdb's table has in-frame clones only and misses some. The data show roughly 45,000 clones, just under 95% seen once. V was shortened by 1 base and J by 6 bases, with 9 bases between the two germline ends. The CDR3 is 13 amino acids. Germline V gene lookup returns CDR1 SGHNT and CDR2 YENEEA. As for treatment: preoperative locoregional IRX-2 cytokine immunotherapy. Specimen: tumor tissue, collected after IRX-2 immunotherapy. The rearrangement links TRBV11-3 to TRBJ1-1, with D tentatively TRBD1 (5 bases). This receptor was identified in a human donor with breast cancer. The CDR3 coding sequence is TGTGCCAGCAGCTTAGGGTCAGGGTCTGAAGCTTTCTTT. Translation gives CASSLGSGSEAFF.